These T cell receptor beta chains were read from a single sample in a study of monozygotic twins with inflammatory bowel disease. With the 5' RACE reads reprocessed, TCRdb shows one record per CDR3 protein and no DNA. Here the sample table reports around 220,000 distinct CDR3 sequences. Sequenced input: blood. All receptors come from a human donor with ulcerative colitis or Crohn's disease, or a healthy co-twin of an affected twin (not recorded which). CDR3s include the opening cysteine and the closing phenylalanine or tryptophan.

j_call: TRBJ2-1; v_call: TRBV7-9; cdr3_aa: CASSLWTGDDEQFF
j_call: TRBJ1-2; v_call: TRBV5-4; cdr3_aa: CASSLRGEGGYTF
j_call: TRBJ2-2; v_call: TRBV7-3; cdr3_aa: CASSLNPANTGELFF
j_call: TRBJ1-1; v_call: TRBV3-1; cdr3_aa: CASSQGTGTTEAFF
j_call: TRBJ2-1; v_call: TRBV6-2/TRBV6-3; cdr3_aa: CASILRGDRGPDGQFF
j_call: TRBJ2-5; v_call: TRBV9; cdr3_aa: CASSVSLGVGETQYF
j_call: TRBJ1-1; v_call: TRBV6-5; cdr3_aa: CASTSVAMGNTEAFF
j_call: TRBJ1-2; v_call: TRBV4-2; cdr3_aa: CASMTNQGGYTF
j_call: TRBJ1-2; v_call: TRBV4-1; cdr3_aa: CASSQEPDRGGYTF
j_call: TRBJ2-7; v_call: TRBV15; cdr3_aa: CATSSPLAGSSYEQYF
j_call: TRBJ2-6; v_call: TRBV6-1; cdr3_aa: CASRWDRGNSGANVLTF
j_call: TRBJ2-5; v_call: TRBV9; cdr3_aa: CASSVEGGETQYF
j_call: TRBJ1-5; v_call: TRBV7-2; cdr3_aa: CASSLNKGQPQHF
j_call: TRBJ1-5; v_call: TRBV5-1; cdr3_aa: CASSAGDRGQPQHF
j_call: TRBJ2-2; v_call: TRBV9; cdr3_aa: CASSVGLSSITGELFF
j_call: TRBJ2-3; v_call: TRBV10-3; cdr3_aa: CAISESGYGTTITDTQYF
j_call: TRBJ2-5; v_call: TRBV14; cdr3_aa: CASSQDGSKWDQETQYF
j_call: TRBJ1-5; v_call: TRBV10-3; cdr3_aa: CAIKGGSNQPQHF
j_call: TRBJ2-4; v_call: TRBV6-6; cdr3_aa: CASSLAVNKNIQYF
j_call: TRBJ2-7; v_call: TRBV2; cdr3_aa: CASSDTGYYEQYF
j_call: TRBJ2-7; v_call: TRBV18; cdr3_aa: CASSPGPRAKGITYEQYF
j_call: TRBJ1-1; v_call: TRBV5-1; cdr3_aa: CASSAGLRSTEAFF
j_call: TRBJ1-3; v_call: TRBV12-3/TRBV12-4; cdr3_aa: CASSNRVSGNTIYF
j_call: TRBJ1-2; v_call: TRBV18; cdr3_aa: CASSPSGEANYGYTF
j_call: TRBJ2-5; v_call: TRBV5-4; cdr3_aa: CASSPRASGEETQYF
j_call: TRBJ2-3; v_call: TRBV2; cdr3_aa: CASMTGLLTDTQYF
j_call: TRBJ1-4; v_call: TRBV18; cdr3_aa: CASSPLETNEKLFF
j_call: TRBJ2-3; v_call: TRBV29-1; cdr3_aa: CSAKTAEVTDTQYF
j_call: TRBJ1-5; v_call: TRBV12-3/TRBV12-4; cdr3_aa: CASRRGSLSRAGQPQHF
j_call: TRBJ1-6; v_call: TRBV4-3; cdr3_aa: CASSQEMTGGGWSPLHF
j_call: TRBJ2-2; v_call: TRBV29-1; cdr3_aa: CSVDGHGELFF
j_call: TRBJ2-1; v_call: TRBV5-1; cdr3_aa: CASSLAASGGASEQFF